This TCR beta chain was recovered during a study of glioma-infiltrating T cells after dendritic cell vaccination. Sequencing was performed with immunoSEQ multiplex PCR; in TCRdb, only in-frame clones are kept and a portion is missing. The sample records around 90,000 clones, about 79% being singletons. V lost 0 bases, J lost 5 bases, and 3 bases stayed unmatched. The CDR3 runs 15 residues. Looked up from germline, CDR1 is SGHTA and CDR2 is FQGTGA. This sequence was found in a human donor with glioblastoma. The chain is built from TRBV7-3 and TRBJ1-2; 10 bases map to TRBD1. The source material was blood, sampled before dendritic cell vaccination. This CDR3 is CASSLTAGQGYGYTF. The CDR3 nucleotides are TGTGCCAGCAGCTTAACCGCGGGACAGGGGTATGGCTACACCTTC.